Listed below are T cell receptor beta chains from one sample, sequenced in a study of cytomegalovirus exposure and HLA in healthy donors. TCRdb's table, derived via immunoSEQ multiplex PCR, lists solely in-frame clones and lacks some. The table shows roughly 80,000 clones, with approximately 93% occurring only once. What was sequenced was PBMCs. These receptors all come from a woman aged 18-29 years in good health and CMV-seronegative. Each CDR3 is given with its conserved first and last residue. The order of the fields is D gene, V gene, clone size, J gene, CDR3 protein, CDR3 DNA. D genes are given only for firm matches. Clone size is stated in some rows and not others, as once, few, many or a class when expanded.

TRBD1,TRBV2,-,TRBJ2-7,CASSVGTGGEKQYF,TGTGCCAGCAGTGTAGGGACAGGGGGCGAGAAGCAGTACTTC
-,TRBV7-2,-,TRBJ2-7,CASSWGLSYEQYF,TGTGCCAGCAGCTGGGGGCTGTCCTACGAGCAGTACTTC
TRBD2,TRBV7-8,-,TRBJ2-1,CASSLVISGSEQFF,TGTGCCAGCAGCTTGGTAATTAGCGGGAGTGAGCAGTTCTTC
-,TRBV7-8,-,TRBJ2-3,CASSSPPPREADTQYF,TGTGCCAGCAGCTCTCCCCCCCCCAGGGAGGCAGATACGCAGTATTTT
TRBD1,TRBV7-9,-,TRBJ1-2,CASSKIDRGGYGYTF,TGTGCCAGCAGCAAAATAGACAGGGGTGGCTATGGCTACACCTTC
-,TRBV4-2,-,TRBJ2-1,CASSQWREGNEQFF,TGTGCCAGCAGCCAATGGAGGGAAGGGAATGAGCAGTTCTTC
TRBD1,TRBV10-3,once,TRBJ1-3,CAISEGTDSGNTIYF,TGTGCCATCAGTGAAGGGACAGACTCTGGAAACACCATATATTTT
-,TRBV30,-,TRBJ1-1,CACTGSRMEAFF,TGTGCCTGCACAGGGTCCCGGATGGAAGCTTTCTTT
TRBD1,TRBV27,-,TRBJ2-7,CASSIGTGNHEQYF,TGTGCCAGCAGTATCGGGACAGGGAACCACGAGCAGTACTTC
-,TRBV5-4,-,TRBJ2-1,CASSLGQYNEQFF,TGTGCCAGCAGCTTGGGACAATACAATGAGCAGTTCTTC
-,TRBV10-1,-,TRBJ1-5,CASSEAGVGQPQHF,TGCGCCAGCAGTGAGGCAGGGGTAGGGCAGCCCCAGCATTTT
-,TRBV7-6,-,TRBJ2-3,CASSPSIKGDGTDTQYF,TGTGCCAGCAGCCCCAGTATTAAAGGGGATGGGACAGATACGCAGTATTTT
TRBD2,TRBV27,once,TRBJ2-7,CASSFLRAGGPIEQYF,TGTGCCAGCAGTTTCCTACGAGCGGGAGGGCCGATCGAGCAGTACTTC
-,TRBV19,-,TRBJ2-1,CASTSGVSSNEQFF,TGTGCCAGTACCTCGGGAGTTTCTTCCAATGAGCAGTTCTTC
-,TRBV7-3,-,TRBJ2-2,CASSLTLETANTGELFF,TGTGCCAGCAGCTTAACGTTGGAGACAGCGAACACCGGGGAGCTGTTTTTT
-,TRBV28,-,TRBJ1-4,CVSGLPTGGWGEKLFF,TGTGTCAGCGGGCTGCCGACGGGGGGCTGGGGAGAAAAACTGTTTTTT
TRBD2,TRBV5-1,-,TRBJ2-2,CASSLRAGEDGELFF,TGCGCCAGCAGCTTGCGGGCGGGAGAAGACGGGGAGCTGTTTTTT
-,TRBV28,once,TRBJ2-1,CASSFLAEQFF,TGTGCCAGCAGTTTCTTAGCGGAACAGTTCTTC
TRBD2,TRBV6-6,once,TRBJ2-7,CASSHGGVGYEQYF,TGTGCCAGCAGTCACGGGGGGGTTGGCTACGAGCAGTACTTC
TRBD1,TRBV14,-,TRBJ2-5,CASSLFTGVRETQYF,TGTGCCAGCAGTCTTTTTACAGGGGTCCGGGAGACCCAGTACTTC
TRBD1,TRBV15,-,TRBJ1-5,CATSPDRGEGNQPQHF,TGTGCCACCAGCCCCGACAGGGGCGAGGGTAATCAGCCCCAGCATTTT
TRBD1,TRBV5-1,-,TRBJ2-7,CASSLVQGASYEQYF,TGCGCCAGCAGCTTGGTTCAGGGGGCTTCCTACGAGCAGTACTTC
TRBD1,TRBV19,-,TRBJ2-6,CASSIGTASGANVLTF,TGTGCCAGTAGTATCGGGACAGCCTCTGGGGCCAACGTCCTGACTTTC
TRBD2,TRBV29-1,-,TRBJ2-2,CSVEAPTSGRARAGELFF,TGCAGCGTTGAAGCCCCTACTAGCGGGAGGGCCAGGGCCGGGGAGCTGTTTTTT
TRBD2,TRBV7-7,-,TRBJ2-1,CASSLAPLAGGDEQFF,TGTGCTAGCAGCTTAGCCCCACTAGCGGGGGGGGATGAGCAGTTCTTC
-,TRBV2,-,TRBJ2-7,CASSPRDFPSYEQYF,TGTGCCAGCAGTCCTAGGGACTTTCCCTCCTACGAGCAGTACTTC
TRBD1,TRBV6-1,-,TRBJ1-2,CASSESQGNYGYTF,TGTGCCAGCAGTGAATCACAGGGGAACTATGGCTACACCTTC
-,TRBV2,-,TRBJ2-2,CASTVETDTGELFF,TGTGCCAGTACCGTGGAGACGGACACCGGGGAGCTGTTTTTT
TRBD2,TRBV4-2,-,TRBJ2-1,CASSQEASGHNEQFF,TGTGCCAGCAGCCAAGAGGCTAGCGGACACAATGAGCAGTTCTTC
TRBD1,TRBV5-4,-,TRBJ2-7,CASSPGGASYEQYF,TGTGCCAGCAGCCCAGGGGGCGCATCCTACGAGCAGTACTTC
TRBD1,TRBV10-3,-,TRBJ1-1,CAIGGTANTEAFF,TGTGCCATCGGTGGGACAGCGAACACTGAAGCTTTCTTT
TRBD1,TRBV7-8,-,TRBJ2-4,CASSLGDSQNIQYF,TGTGCCAGCAGCTTAGGGGACAGTCAAAACATTCAGTACTTC
-,TRBV7-9,-,TRBJ2-7,CASSLVEGVEQYF,TGTGCCAGCAGCTTAGTCGAAGGGGTAGAGCAGTACTTC
TRBD2,TRBV4-3,-,TRBJ2-7,CASSQGRDASYEQYF,TGCGCCAGCAGCCAGGGGAGGGATGCCTCCTACGAGCAGTACTTC
TRBD1,TRBV18,-,TRBJ1-6,CASSPTGTGNSPLHF,TGTGCCAGCTCACCAACCGGGACAGGGAATTCACCCCTCCACTTT
-,TRBV9,once,TRBJ2-2,CASSVAPVSNTGELFF,TGTGCCAGCAGCGTAGCGCCGGTATCGAACACCGGGGAGCTGTTTTTT
-,TRBV2,-,TRBJ2-7,CATHRDILLHEQYF,TGTGCCACCCACCGGGACATATTACTCCACGAGCAGTACTTC
-,TRBV7-9,once,TRBJ1-4,CASSLRQNNEKLFF,TGTGCCAGCAGCTTAAGACAGAATAATGAAAAACTGTTTTTT
TRBD1,TRBV2,-,TRBJ1-1,CASRWQGAGDTEAFF,TGTGCCAGCAGATGGCAGGGGGCCGGTGACACTGAAGCTTTCTTT
-,TRBV27,-,TRBJ2-7,CATSDRLSYEQYF,TGTGCCACCTCAGACAGACTCTCCTACGAGCAGTACTTC